The rows below give T cell receptor beta chains drawn from one sample of a study of regulatory T cells in long-lasting Graves disease. TCRdb independently ran MiXCR on the multiplex PCR reads; one entry per CDR3 protein. The sample has 360,000 or so distinct CDR3 sequences, about 12% seen once. These same records also appear under a second study, on T cells in Graves' hyperthyroidism and ophthalmopathy.

The sample here was peripheral blood mononuclear cells (PBMCs), taken at new diagnosis, from a patient treated with antithyroid drugs. The source of these receptors is a woman aged 18-35 years with Graves disease. CDR3s include the opening cysteine and the closing phenylalanine or tryptophan. A D gene is named only where the DNA matches it firmly. Not all rows give a size; the values are once, few, many and, for expanded clones, a class.

TRBJ2-3	TRBV9	NA	many	CASSVGGGNTDTQYF	TGTGCCAGCAGCGTAGGAGGCGGGAACACAGATACGCAGTATTTT
TRBJ1-1	TRBV2	NA	NA	CASSEASIEAFF	TGTGCCAGCAGTGAAGCATCTATTGAGGCTTTCTTT
TRBJ1-1	TRBV20-1	NA	NA	CSTTMRANTEAFF	TGCAGTACAACTATGAGGGCGAACACTGAAGCTTTCTTT
TRBJ1-1	TRBV7-6	NA	NA	CASSPHPGAIEAFF	TGTGCCAGCAGCCCGCACCCAGGAGCTATTGAAGCTTTCTTT
TRBJ2-2	TRBV7-2	TRBD2	few	CASSLGTSGGQRSGTGELFF	TGTGCCAGCAGTTTAGGGACTAGCGGGGGGCAACGTTCGGGCACCGGGGAGCTGTTTTTT
TRBJ1-1	TRBV18	NA	NA	CASLAGLNTEAFF	TGTGCCAGCTTAGCGGGTCTGAACACTGAAGCTTTCTTT
TRBJ1-1	TRBV6-1	TRBD1	NA	CASVGDRAAFF	TGTGCCAGCGTGGGGGACAGGGCGGCTTTCTTT
TRBJ1-5	TRBV10-2	TRBD1	many	CASSRTGQGQPQHF	TGCGCCAGCTCCCGGACAGGGCAGGGTCAGCCCCAGCATTTT
TRBJ2-5	TRBV2	TRBD1	NA	CASGQEETQYF	TGTGCCAGCGGACAGGAAGAGACCCAGTACTTC
TRBJ2-3	TRBV10-3	NA	many	CAISVRSGVSTDTQYF	TGTGCCATCAGTGTCAGGTCGGGGGTCTCCACAGATACGCAGTATTTT
TRBJ1-5	TRBV20-1	NA	many	CSALSRGYSNQPQHF	TGCAGTGCCCTCAGCAGAGGATATAGCAATCAGCCCCAGCATTTT
TRBJ1-2	TRBV10-3	NA	many	CAIQGEILRNYGYTF	TGTGCCATCCAAGGGGAGATATTACGAAACTATGGCTACACCTTC
TRBJ2-1	TRBV12-3/TRBV12-4	NA	many	CASSLDGTSSYNEQFF	TGTGCCAGCAGTTTAGACGGAACGAGCTCCTACAATGAGCAGTTCTTC
TRBJ2-5	TRBV6-1	NA	many	CASSEERADPGQETQYF	TGTGCCAGCAGTGAAGAACGAGCAGATCCGGGGCAAGAGACCCAGTACTTC
TRBJ2-3	TRBV6-1	NA	many	CASSKQLRGDTQYF	TGTGCCAGCAGTAAACAACTCAGGGGAGATACGCAGTATTTT
TRBJ1-1	TRBV4-3	NA	many	CASSQETTLDTEAFF	TGCGCCAGCAGCCAAGAGACAACCCTGGACACTGAAGCTTTCTTT
TRBJ1-4	TRBV12-3/TRBV12-4	NA	many	CASSFFQGSEKLFF	TGTGCCAGCAGTTTTTTCCAGGGTTCTGAAAAACTGTTTTTT
TRBJ1-2	TRBV29-1	NA	many	CSVALGANYGYTF	TGCAGCGTTGCCTTAGGAGCCAACTATGGCTACACCTTC
TRBJ2-2	TRBV10-3	TRBD1	many	CAISAPGQGAVSNTGELFF	TGTGCCATCAGTGCCCCAGGACAGGGGGCAGTGTCGAACACCGGGGAGCTGTTTTTT
TRBJ1-1	TRBV30	NA	NA	CAWVQENTEAFF	TGTGCCTGGGTACAGGAGAACACTGAAGCTTTCTTT
TRBJ2-1	TRBV28	TRBD2	many	CASSPLSGSAYNEQFF	TGTGCCAGCAGCCCGCTCAGCGGGAGTGCTTACAATGAGCAGTTCTTC
TRBJ1-5	TRBV12-3/TRBV12-4	TRBD1	NA	CASRVGDRVGTNQPQHF	TGTGCCAGCAGGGTGGGGGACAGGGTGGGCACAAATCAGCCCCAGCATTTT
TRBJ2-1	TRBV5-1	NA	many	CASSGRGVVYNEQFF	TGCGCCAGCAGCGGCAGGGGGGTCGTCTACAATGAGCAGTTCTTC
TRBJ1-2	TRBV5-1	NA	many	CASSSGWLNYGYTF	TGCGCCAGCAGCTCAGGGTGGCTGAACTATGGCTACACCTTC
TRBJ2-1	TRBV6-2/TRBV6-3	NA	NA	CASSSREFSGEQFF	TGTGCCAGCAGTTCCCGGGAGTTCTCGGGTGAGCAGTTCTTC
TRBJ2-1	TRBV6-5	NA	NA	CASSYSVGTSSYNEQFF	TGTGCCAGCAGTTACTCGGTCGGGACCAGCTCCTACAATGAGCAGTTCTTC
TRBJ1-5	TRBV10-3	NA	NA	CAISGGDQPQHF	TGTGCCATATCGGGGGGGGATCAGCCCCAGCATTTT
TRBJ2-7	TRBV12-3/TRBV12-4	NA	many	CASSKVWGESYEQYF	TGTGCCAGCAGTAAGGTTTGGGGGGAGAGCTACGAGCAGTACTTC
TRBJ2-1	TRBV4-1	TRBD2	NA	CASTARRGGLAIYNEQFF	TGCGCCAGCACCGCAAGACGAGGGGGACTAGCGATCTACAATGAGCAGTTCTTC
TRBJ1-5	TRBV7-9	NA	few	CASSLAYGVGDSNQPQHF	TGTGCCAGCAGCTTAGCTTATGGCGTGGGAGATAGCAATCAGCCCCAGCATTTT
TRBJ1-1	TRBV7-9	NA	many	CASSRELNTEAFF	TGTGCCAGCAGTAGAGAGTTGAACACTGAAGCTTTCTTT
TRBJ2-3	TRBV6-2/TRBV6-3	NA	many	CASSYTYGQMSTDTQYF	TGTGCCAGCAGTTACACCTACGGACAGATGAGCACAGATACGCAGTATTTT